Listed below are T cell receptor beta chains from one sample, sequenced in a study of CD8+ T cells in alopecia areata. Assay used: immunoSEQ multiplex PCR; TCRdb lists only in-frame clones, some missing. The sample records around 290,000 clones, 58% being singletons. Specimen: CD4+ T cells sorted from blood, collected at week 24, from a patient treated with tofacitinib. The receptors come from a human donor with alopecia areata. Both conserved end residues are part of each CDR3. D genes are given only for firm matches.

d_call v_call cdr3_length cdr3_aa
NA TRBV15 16 CATSREGGINNSPLHF
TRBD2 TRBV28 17 CASSSLRSGGTGNTQYF
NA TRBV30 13 CAWDNRQNTEAFF
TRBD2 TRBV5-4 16 CASSSGIAGETDTQYF
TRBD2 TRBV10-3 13 CAISPGLAGGLFF
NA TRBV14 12 CASSQFSGGYTF
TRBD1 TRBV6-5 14 CASRRETGRDGYTF
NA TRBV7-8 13 CASSFWNTGELFF
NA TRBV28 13 CASRKGQQNEQFF
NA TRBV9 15 CASSQMGQGQETQYF
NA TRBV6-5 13 CASQRAQGTEAFF
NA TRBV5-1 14 CASTLEVVNTEAFF
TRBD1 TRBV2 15 CASSEKGAQDYGYTF
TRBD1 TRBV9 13 CASSGDRVSGYTF
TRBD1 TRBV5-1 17 CASSLGTGVRMNTEAFF
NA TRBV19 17 CASSGRARGFLNTEAFF
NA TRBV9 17 CASSVATTGPTGNTIYF
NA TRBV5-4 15 CASSLRERGDYGYTF
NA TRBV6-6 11 CASSVGFGRIF
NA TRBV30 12 CAWKDSYYGYTF
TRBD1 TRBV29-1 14 CSARAGQGAYTQYF
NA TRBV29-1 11 CSVERDYGYTF
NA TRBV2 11 CASSEDEAAFF
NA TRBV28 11 CASSLLGTQYF
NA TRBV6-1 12 CASRYRVGIQYF
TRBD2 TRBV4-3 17 CASSQEWIAGAWGAQYF
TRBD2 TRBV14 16 CASSHLGGLGEETQYF
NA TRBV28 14 CASSLGQEGSEQYF
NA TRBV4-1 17 CASSQTLTREGNSPLHF
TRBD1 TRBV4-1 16 CASSQGRDRANYEQYF
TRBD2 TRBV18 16 CASSPTSGGLQETQYF
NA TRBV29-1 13 CSLKAVLNTEAFF
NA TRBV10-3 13 CAISLQGGDTQYF
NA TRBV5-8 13 CASSFQSQETQYF
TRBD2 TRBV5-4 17 CASSFDILAGGTDTQYF
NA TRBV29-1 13 CSVVRQLNTEAFF
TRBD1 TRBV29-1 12 CSVGQGAGEQYF
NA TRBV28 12 CASSFGRETQYF
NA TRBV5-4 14 CASSLQGGRETQYF
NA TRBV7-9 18 CASSAPNPGRRAYNEQFF
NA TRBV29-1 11 CSVGTYTEAFF
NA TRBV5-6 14 CASSLVGFNEKLFF
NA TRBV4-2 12 CASSQLRETQYF
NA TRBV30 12 CAWSEVNYGYTF
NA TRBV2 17 CASLRQGVNSGANVLTF
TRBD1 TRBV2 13 CASSRDRNTEAFF
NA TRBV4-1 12 CASSQANYGYTF
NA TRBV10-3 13 CAISGRDSYEQYF